The clone carrying this TCR beta chain showed up just a few times. The CDR3 is 14 residues long. Germline V gene lookup returns CDR1 MGHRA and CDR2 YSYEKL. Trimming at V came to 2 bases and at J to 5 bases, leaving 4 bases not matched to a gene. A second roughly 7 to 11 cycle PCR used barcoded and J-beta primers. A single record per CDR3 protein comes from TCRdb applying MiXCR to the 5' RACE reads. The sample includes approximately 1,700,000 distinct CDR3 sequences, roughly two fifths of them seen just once. Each sample used at least 6 million PBMCs. This record belongs to a study of blood T cells in healthy people across ages.

The receptor's source is a human donor in good health. This rearrangement joins TRBV4-1 to TRBJ2-7; 9 positions agree with TRBD1. Sequencing input: blood. CDR3 loop: CASSQRTGVDEQYF. Here the CDR3 DNA reads TGCGCCAGCAGCCAACGGACAGGGGTGGACGAGCAGTACTTC.